Below are 5 T cell receptor beta chains sequenced from a single sample in a study of T cells in Graves' hyperthyroidism and ophthalmopathy. Regions amplified from RNA transcripts were the TCR beta CDR3 regions. Researchers ran a first-round RT-PCR on the TCR CDR3 using the HTBI primer set. MiXCR, run by TCRdb on the multiplex PCR reads, gives a single entry per CDR3 protein. The sample includes 300,000 to 450,000 distinct CDR3 sequences, 15% to 18% of them seen just once. Sequencing was performed on blood. The receptors stem from a woman aged 18-35 years with Graves' hyperthyroidism that later progressed to Graves' ophthalmopathy.

This rearrangement joins TRBV9 to TRBJ2-5, with 11 bases that match TRBD2. The CDR3 contains 16 residues. CDR1 and CDR2 (germline): SGDLS, YYNGEE. With 0 bases clipped from V and 5 bases from J, the junction kept 6 bases outside the gene matches. CDR3 region: CASSVGTSGRGETQYF. The DNA of the CDR3 is TGTGCCAGCAGCGTAGGCACTAGCGGGAGAGGGGAGACCCAGTACTTC.

This clonotype was found many times. The chain combines TRBV6-1 with TRBJ1-1; D perhaps matches TRBD1 (5 bases). The germline V gene encodes CDR1 MNHNS and CDR2 SASEGT. V was shortened by 5 bases and J by 8 bases, with 18 bases between the two germline ends. The CDR3 has 14 amino acids. Here the CDR3 DNA reads TGTGCCAGCAGTTACTTCCCCAGACAGCACGAAGCTTTCTTT. Protein sequence: CASSYFPRQHEAFF.

This clonotype came up many times. V is TRBV6-2 or TRBV6-3 and J is TRBJ1-1; 10 nucleotides align to TRBD1. The CDR3 is 17 amino acids. The V gene's germline CDR1 is MNHEY and CDR2 SVGEGT. The V gene end was trimmed by 7 bases and the J gene end by 2 bases; junction bases not matched to a gene: 13. For the CDR3, the DNA is TGTGCCAGCACGTTCGTCCCGGGACAGGGGTTCAACACTGAAGCTTTCTTT. This codes for CASTFVPGQGFNTEAFF.

V and J are TRBV7-2 and TRBJ2-7; D remains unclear. The V and J ends lost 1 base and 0 bases respectively, with 10 bases between them. The CDR3 length is 15 residues. Per the germline V gene, CDR1 is SGHTA and CDR2 is FQGNSA. In DNA form, the CDR3 reads TGTGCCAGCAGCTTAGTGGTAGCTAGCTCCTACGAGCAGTACTTC. Translating it yields CASSLVVASSYEQYF.

This sequence joins TRBV7-9 and TRBJ1-1; D not certain. This CDR3 contains 13 residues. The germline V gene encodes CDR1 SEHNR and CDR2 FQNEAQ (reference sequence). Trimming pared 6 bases from V and 4 bases from J, leaving 12 bases between. The CDR3 nucleotides read TGTGCCAGCAGGCGGGCCCATCCCACTGAAGCTTTCTTT. Translating gives CASRRAHPTEAFF.